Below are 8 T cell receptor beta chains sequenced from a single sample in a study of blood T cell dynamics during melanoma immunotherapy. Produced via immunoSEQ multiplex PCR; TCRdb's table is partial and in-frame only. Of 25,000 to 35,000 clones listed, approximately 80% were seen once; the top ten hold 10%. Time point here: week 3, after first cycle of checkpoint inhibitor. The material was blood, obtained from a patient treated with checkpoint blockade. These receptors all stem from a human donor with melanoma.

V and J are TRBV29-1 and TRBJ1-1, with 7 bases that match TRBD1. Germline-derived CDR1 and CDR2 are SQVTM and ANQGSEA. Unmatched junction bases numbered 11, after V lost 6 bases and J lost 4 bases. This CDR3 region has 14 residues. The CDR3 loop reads CSVLDRVGGTEAFF. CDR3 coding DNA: TGCAGCGTGCTCGACAGGGTTGGCGGCACTGAAGCTTTCTTT.

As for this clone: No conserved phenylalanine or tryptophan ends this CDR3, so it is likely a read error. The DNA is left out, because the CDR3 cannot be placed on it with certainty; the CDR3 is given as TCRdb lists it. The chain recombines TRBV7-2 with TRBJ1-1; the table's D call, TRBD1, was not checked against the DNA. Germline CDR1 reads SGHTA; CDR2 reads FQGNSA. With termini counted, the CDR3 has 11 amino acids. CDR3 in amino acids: CASSKPPGTES.

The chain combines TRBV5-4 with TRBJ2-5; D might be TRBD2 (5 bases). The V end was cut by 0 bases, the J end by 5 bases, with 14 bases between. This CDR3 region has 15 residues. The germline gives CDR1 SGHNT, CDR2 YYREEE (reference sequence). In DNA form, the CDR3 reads TGTGCCAGCAGCTTGGTTAGGTCGGGCGGGGAGACCCAGTACTTC. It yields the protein CASSLVRSGGETQYF.

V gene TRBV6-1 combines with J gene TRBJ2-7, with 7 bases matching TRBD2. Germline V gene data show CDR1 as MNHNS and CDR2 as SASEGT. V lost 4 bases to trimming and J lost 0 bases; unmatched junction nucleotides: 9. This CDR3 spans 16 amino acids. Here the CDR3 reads CASSAVGGEPSYEQYF. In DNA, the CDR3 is TGTGCCAGCAGTGCCGTGGGGGGGGAACCCTCCTACGAGCAGTACTTC.

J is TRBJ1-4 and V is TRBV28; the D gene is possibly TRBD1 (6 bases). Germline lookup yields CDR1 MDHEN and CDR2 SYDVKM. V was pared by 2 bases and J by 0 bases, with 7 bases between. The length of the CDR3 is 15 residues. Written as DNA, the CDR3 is TGTGCCAGCAGTTTAACAGGGTCAACTAATGAAAAACTGTTTTTT. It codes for CASSLTGSTNEKLFF.

CDR3 bases: TGTGCCAGCAGTTCATTCAGCGGGAGTAACAATGAGCAGTTCTTC. Encoded protein: CASSSFSGSNNEQFF. This rearrangement joins TRBV2 to TRBJ2-1; the match to TRBD2 covers 8 bases. V lost 5 bases, J lost 5 bases, and 8 bases stayed unmatched. The germline CDR1 and CDR2 sequences are SNHLY and FYNNEI. CDR3 size: 15 residues.

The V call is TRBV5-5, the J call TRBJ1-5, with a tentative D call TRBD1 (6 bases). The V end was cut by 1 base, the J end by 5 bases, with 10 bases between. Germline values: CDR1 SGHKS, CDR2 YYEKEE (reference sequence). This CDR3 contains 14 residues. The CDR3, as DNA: TGTGCCAGCAGCTTGAGAAGGACAGATCAGCCCCAGCATTTT. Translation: CASSLRRTDQPQHF. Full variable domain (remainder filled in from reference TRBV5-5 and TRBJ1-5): DAGVTQSPTHLIKTRGQQVTLRCSPISGHKSVSWYQQVLGQGPQFIFQYYEKEERGRGNFPDRFSARQFPNYSSELNVNALLLGDSALYLCASSLRRTDQPQHFGDGTRLSIL.

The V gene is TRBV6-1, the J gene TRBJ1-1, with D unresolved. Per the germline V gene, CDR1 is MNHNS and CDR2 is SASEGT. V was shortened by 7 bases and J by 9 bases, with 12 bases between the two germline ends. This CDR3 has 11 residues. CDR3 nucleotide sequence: TGTGCCAGCAAAGAAGGAGGGAAAGCTTTCTTT. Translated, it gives CASKEGGKAFF.